This T cell receptor (beta chain) was sequenced during a study of T cell repertoires in cytomegalovirus infection (dated by TCRdb to 2018 to 2020). Background for the entire study: Donor HLA type was relevant to the analysis, as public TCR beta signatures indicated carriage of CMV infection together with the matching HLA type.

What the study reported, not specific to this receptor: The ex vivo response was dominated by HLA-C-restricted CMV-specific TCR beta clonotypes, and the single most frequent clonotype in two of eight donors was supplied by these HLA-C-restricted clonotypes. Carriers of CMV infection plus the relevant HLA type were discriminated by the cumulative frequency of public TCR beta family members in the study cohort and in an independent roughly 320-donor cohort.

To note about this clonotype: The target of this receptor is not known. No per-base quality is available; no much larger clone lies one base away.

The sequencer was an Illumina HiSeq 1500. TCRdb handled the public reads itself, with Q25 trimming in fastp and clone calling in MiXCR, and kept productive beta chains. Duplicate CDR3 protein sequences are folded into a single record with the most common DNA and genes. The sample data list around 260,000 distinct CDR3 sequences, and 8% to 9.5% of these were observed just once. Roughly 16% of the sample is held by the ten biggest clonotypes. V loses 6 bases of germline sequence and J loses 3 bases, and the interval between the two ends is 18 bases. The germline V gene supplies CDR1 SGHRS and CDR2 YFSETQ. There are 15 amino acids in the CDR3, from cysteine to phenylalanine inclusive. Just CDR3 DNA is preserved here, 45 bases in frame from base 1.

Source material: PBMCs. The rearranged segments are TRBV5-1 and TRBJ1-1, with TRBD1 perhaps the D gene, on 5 matching bases. The receptor's source is a human donor in good health (CMV status not recorded). Some clones in this sample may be carry-over from other donors' samples. The CDR3 protein sequence reads: CASTLQGGGHTEAFF. The DNA sequence is TGCGCCAGCACCCTGCAGGGAGGAGGGCACACTGAAGCTTTCTTT. Here the CDR3 is joined to the reference TRBV5-1 and TRBJ1-1 genes, and the full variable domain is: KAGVTQTPRYLIKTRGQQVTLSCSPISGHRSVSWYQQTPGQGLQFLFEYFSETQRNKGNFPGRFSGRQFSNSRSEMNVSTLELGDSALYLCASTLQGGGHTEAFFGQGTRLTVV.